The rows below give T cell receptor beta chains drawn from one sample of a study of blood T cell repertoires in COVID-19. Clones were read by immunoSEQ multiplex PCR, and TCRdb kept only the in-frame ones, dropping some. The sample lists about 120,000 clones; around 81% were seen once. Sequences were obtained from peripheral blood. All receptors derive from a human donor in a cohort sampled during active COVID-19. CDR3s include the opening cysteine and the closing phenylalanine or tryptophan.

J gene: TRBJ2-3
V gene: TRBV11-2
CDR3 protein: CASSARDIRSTDTQYF

J gene: TRBJ1-2
V gene: TRBV19
CDR3 protein: CASSIEGDRGQGAYGYTF

J gene: TRBJ1-2
V gene: TRBV30
CDR3 protein: CAWSGGIANYGYTF

J gene: TRBJ2-7
V gene: TRBV7-2
CDR3 protein: CASSPWTGNYEQYF

J gene: TRBJ1-4
V gene: TRBV6-5
CDR3 protein: CASSYFRDINEKLFF

J gene: TRBJ1-1
V gene: TRBV10-3
CDR3 protein: CAIGAGQAAGSEAFF

J gene: TRBJ1-4
V gene: TRBV19
CDR3 protein: CASSPGWATNEKLFF

J gene: TRBJ2-7
V gene: TRBV6-5
CDR3 protein: CASTDPGLAGEQYF

J gene: TRBJ2-7
V gene: TRBV18
CDR3 protein: CASSRPGAGGAHYEQYF

J gene: TRBJ2-5
V gene: TRBV25-1
CDR3 protein: CASSGLRGYQETQYF

J gene: TRBJ1-2
V gene: TRBV7-2
CDR3 protein: CASMGGQDNYGYTF

J gene: TRBJ1-2
V gene: TRBV19
CDR3 protein: CASSITGQATGYTF

J gene: TRBJ1-2
V gene: TRBV7-9
CDR3 protein: CASSLQDRENYGYTF

J gene: TRBJ2-1
V gene: TRBV30
CDR3 protein: CAYTGQGASGEQFF

J gene: TRBJ1-4
V gene: TRBV19
CDR3 protein: CASRGTATNEKLFF

J gene: TRBJ2-4
V gene: TRBV7-9
CDR3 protein: CASSSTQTLTGVAKNIQYF

J gene: TRBJ1-1
V gene: TRBV7-3
CDR3 protein: CASSTSRGTGAFF

J gene: TRBJ2-1
V gene: TRBV5-1
CDR3 protein: CASSLVVNEQFF

J gene: TRBJ1-2
V gene: TRBV3-1/TRBV3-2
CDR3 protein: CASSQYMDLRVGYTF

J gene: TRBJ1-1
V gene: TRBV4-2
CDR3 protein: CASSYGTGESNTEAFF

J gene: TRBJ1-1
V gene: TRBV7-8
CDR3 protein: CASSDQGNTEAFF

J gene: TRBJ2-7
V gene: TRBV7-9
CDR3 protein: CASTPLSSGPYEQYF

J gene: TRBJ2-7
V gene: TRBV5-6
CDR3 protein: CASSQGVAESYEQYF

J gene: TRBJ1-1
V gene: TRBV27
CDR3 protein: CASSLYKGLGGNTEAFF

J gene: TRBJ1-2
V gene: TRBV5-1
CDR3 protein: CASSYDSPNYGYTF

J gene: TRBJ1-6
V gene: TRBV27
CDR3 protein: CASSSTGPLHF

J gene: TRBJ1-4
V gene: TRBV6-5
CDR3 protein: CASNRGSNEKLFF

J gene: TRBJ1-5
V gene: TRBV27
CDR3 protein: CASSLSVPGYSNQPQHF

J gene: TRBJ2-2
V gene: TRBV10-2
CDR3 protein: CASTRGQGATGELFF

J gene: TRBJ2-5
V gene: TRBV5-1
CDR3 protein: CASSVGLAGGPAETQYF